This T cell receptor (beta chain) was sequenced for a study of cytomegalovirus exposure and HLA in healthy donors. The trim removed 10 bases at V and 2 bases at J, leaving 9 bases unmatched. Germline V lookup: CDR1 LNHDA, CDR2 SQIVND (reference sequence). This CDR3 contains 15 residues. Overall study findings and caveats: Sequences of the TCR beta chain were said to predict the HLA-A and HLA-B alleles of most subjects accurately. In a later analysis, parvovirus B19, influenza, CMV and Epstein-Barr virus appeared linked to several top co-occurrence clusters.

PCR involved 60 Vbeta and 13 Jbeta primers. The protocol was immunoSEQ multiplex PCR, while the TCRdb copy is restricted to in-frame clones and leaves out a portion. Of 100,000 to 150,000 clones in the sample, around 76% were seen once. Regarding this clone: What it binds is not known.

V and J are TRBV19 and TRBJ1-4; 8 bases fit TRBD1. The specimen was PBMCs. The sequence was collected from an older woman in good health and CMV-seropositive. The CDR3 spells CATGQGPSTNEKLFF. As DNA, the CDR3 is TGTGCCACCGGACAGGGCCCTTCGACTAATGAAAAACTGTTTTTT.